The following is a T cell receptor (beta chain) sequence with its context. TCRdb keeps only in-frame clones here, not all; method: immunoSEQ multiplex PCR. The sample lists tens of thousands of clones; roughly 94% were seen once. The data derive from a study of technical replicates of blood from several donors. Looked up from germline, CDR1 is MDHEN and CDR2 is SYDVKM. V gave up 3 bases and J gave up 4 bases, with 22 bases separating them. The CDR3 has 17 residues. This sequence originates from a human donor in good health. The rearrangement uses TRBV28 and TRBJ2-7, with a weak D call TRBD2 (6 bases). The sequencing sample was made of T cells isolated from PBMCs. CDR3 DNA: TGTGCCAGCAGTTTCAAGACCCGCAGGGACTCGACTTACGAGCAGTACTTC. Amino acids: CASSFKTRRDSTYEQYF.